Sequencing of this TCR beta chain was carried out in a study of blood T cells in healthy people across ages. Whole-study context: Every two T cells gave about one barcoded beta molecule via template switching. General study points: Possibly confounding the expanded clonotype changes was the fact that donor CMV status was unknown.

As concerns this clonotype: Its antigen is currently unknown.

Donors gave around 10 milliliters of peripheral blood apiece. Through a sample-barcoded 5' primer and a J-beta primer mix, a second PCR was run for roughly 6 to 11 cycles. TCRdb itself ran the 5' RACE reads through MiXCR, one entry per CDR3 protein. Seen here are 700,000 or so distinct CDR3 sequences, around a fifth observed once, and the top ten hold under 25%. Sequencing was performed on blood. The TCR comes from a man between 65 and 80 years old in good health.

The chain's CDR3 is CASRTQGAGGYTF. DNA for the CDR3: TGTGCCAGCAGGACCCAGGGGGCGGGCGGCTACACCTTC. The V and J genes are TRBV28 and TRBJ1-2; 8 bases match TRBD1. Germline lookup yields CDR1 MDHEN and CDR2 SYDVKM. V lost 6 bases, J lost 8 bases, and 8 bases stayed unmatched. The CDR3 has 13 amino acids.